A single sample is the source of the 30 T cell receptor beta chains below, sequenced in a study of T cell responses to AZD1222 COVID-19 vaccine. Sequencing was performed with immunoSEQ multiplex PCR; in TCRdb, only in-frame clones are kept and a portion is missing. Among 160,000 or so clones listed, around 93% were seen once. The specimen comprised peripheral blood, sampled on day 0 of AZD1222 vaccination. The receptors were sampled from an adult in good health.

The chain couples TRBV30 to TRBJ1-2; D is ambiguous. This CDR3 is built from 11 residues. V dropped 0 bases and J dropped 4 bases, with 3 bases sitting between them. From germline, CDR1 is GTSNPN and CDR2 SVGIG (reference sequence). The CDR3 region is CAWSVLYGYTF. As DNA, the CDR3 is TGTGCCTGGAGTGTACTCTATGGCTACACCTTC.

CDR3 sequence (DNA): TGTGCCAGCGAAGGGACAGGCCGAATCACCGGGGAGCTGTTTTTT. Translated, it gives CASEGTGRITGELFF. V is TRBV19 and J is TRBJ2-2, with 8 nucleotides matching TRBD1. V trimming: 9 bases; J trimming: 4 bases; junction bases outside the gene matches: 10. The germline gives CDR1 LNHDA, CDR2 SQIVND (reference sequence). The CDR3 sequence is 15 residues long.

This sequence joins TRBV5-1 and TRBJ1-2; 8 bases align to TRBD1. The CDR3 covers 15 residues. With V trimmed by 4 bases and J by 10 bases, 15 bases remained unmatched. Germline V lookup: CDR1 SGHRS, CDR2 YFSETQ. CDR3 residues: CASSQTTGASHLYTF. The CDR3 DNA reads TGCGCCAGCAGCCAGACGACAGGGGCCAGTCATCTCTACACCTTC.

DNA of the CDR3: TGTGCCAGCAGTTACGACAGAGCGGTACGCGAGCAGTACTTC. Translated: CASSYDRAVREQYF. The V call is TRBV6-5, the J call TRBJ2-7; the D call may be TRBD1 or TRBD2 (5 bases each). The V end was cut by 2 bases, the J end by 6 bases, with 14 bases between. CDR1 MNHEY and CDR2 SVGAGI come from the germline V gene. The CDR3 loop spans 14 amino acids.

The rearrangement uses TRBV5-6 and TRBJ1-5; D is undetermined. CDR1 and CDR2 from the germline V gene are SGHDT and YYEEEE. Trimming removed 0 bases at V and 4 bases at J, with 11 bases between. CDR3 length equals 15 residues. The CDR3 bases are TGTGCCAGCAGCTTGGGTAGCGGAGGGAATCAGCCCCAGCATTTT. Translation gives CASSLGSGGNQPQHF.

The gene calls are TRBV12-5 and TRBJ2-1; TRBD2 aligns across 10 bases. This CDR3 has 16 amino acids. The germline V gene encodes CDR1 LGHNT and CDR2 FRNRAP. V was pared by 2 bases and J by 6 bases, with 7 bases of the junction left unmatched. The CDR3 bases are TGTGCTAGTGGTTTGCGGACTAGCGGATCCGGCAATGAGCAGTTCTTC. This sequence encodes CASGLRTSGSGNEQFF.

The chain uses TRBV14 and TRBJ1-4; D not certain. V was pared by 3 bases and J by 2 bases, with 10 bases between. CDR3 length equals 15 residues. CDR1 is SGHDN and CDR2 is FVKESK in the germline V gene. Here the CDR3 DNA reads TGTGCCAGCAGCCATCGTTACGATACTAATGAAAAACTGTTTTTT. The encoded protein is CASSHRYDTNEKLFF.

This chain joins TRBV5-1 and TRBJ1-3, with D possibly matching TRBD1 (5 bases). Germline CDR1 reads SGHRS; CDR2 reads YFSETQ. There are 15 residues in the CDR3. Trimming removed 0 bases from V and 10 bases from J, with 17 bases in between. Here the CDR3 DNA reads TGCGCCAGCAGCTTGGATGCGACTCGGGACCGGACCATATATTTT. Its translation: CASSLDATRDRTIYF.

The V and J genes are TRBV11-3 and TRBJ1-1, with TRBD1 matching 8 bases. The CDR3 covers 12 residues. Germline V lookup: CDR1 SGHNT, CDR2 YENEEA. V gave up 5 bases and J gave up 6 bases; unmatched junction bases: 2. CDR3 residues: CASSQTGAEAFF. CDR3 bases: TGTGCCAGCAGCCAGACAGGGGCTGAAGCTTTCTTT.

This clone was seen just once. The chain couples TRBV24-1 to TRBJ2-1; perhaps TRBD2 as D (6 bases). CDR3 length: 16 amino acids. Germline CDR1 KGHDR, CDR2 SFDVKD. V lost 4 bases and J 4 bases, leaving 16 bases between the germline ends. For the CDR3, the DNA is TGTGCCACCAGTGACCGTACTAGCATCGGTTACAATGAGCAGTTCTTC. Translating gives CATSDRTSIGYNEQFF.

V usage is TRBV10-3 and J usage is TRBJ1-5, with 8 bases that match TRBD1. After removal of 2 bases from V and 7 bases from J, the junction contained 7 bases not matched to a gene. The CDR3 contains 15 residues. The germline gives CDR1 ENHRY, CDR2 SYGVKD. The chain's CDR3 is CAISEGQGVGQPQHF. The DNA for the CDR3 is TGTGCCATCAGTGAGGGACAGGGAGTGGGCCAGCCCCAGCATTTT.

This chain joins TRBV25-1 and TRBJ2-1; TRBD2 matches at 14 bases. Germline V gives CDR1 MGHDK, CDR2 SYGVNS. V was clipped by 0 bases and J by 4 bases; unmatched bases: 5. The CDR3 covers 18 residues. The CDR3 here is CASSEYIGLAGGYNEQFF. The DNA of the CDR3 is TGTGCCAGCAGTGAATATATAGGACTAGCGGGGGGTTACAATGAGCAGTTCTTC.

This clone appeared a single time. This sequence joins TRBV18 and TRBJ2-7; 7 nucleotides line up with TRBD1. V trimming: 3 bases; J trimming: 4 bases; junction bases outside the gene matches: 18. The CDR3 is 18 amino acids. CDR1 KGHSH and CDR2 LQKENI come from the germline V gene. CDR3: CASSPFFPGGRPPYEQYF. DNA of the CDR3: TGTGCCAGCTCACCCTTTTTTCCAGGGGGTCGACCCCCTTACGAGCAGTACTTC.

The chain is built from TRBV7-9 and TRBJ2-3; D may be TRBD2 (6 bases). CDR3 length equals 16 residues. Germline CDR1 is SEHNR and CDR2 is FQNEAQ (reference sequence). V was clipped by 1 base and J by 1 base, with 12 bases between them. CDR3 DNA sequence: TGTGCCAGCAGCTTAGGGGCGGGAATGGGCACAGATACGCAGTATTTT. As protein: CASSLGAGMGTDTQYF.

This clone was seen only once. This chain links TRBV20-1 with TRBJ2-1; 8 bases align to TRBD2. This CDR3 region has 16 residues. Germline V lookup: CDR1 DFQATT, CDR2 SNEGSKA (reference sequence). V dropped 3 bases and J dropped 6; count of bases not matched to a gene: 13. CDR3 amino acids: CSASRDILAGFNEQFF. CDR3 nucleotide sequence: TGCAGTGCTAGTCGCGACATTCTAGCGGGCTTCAATGAGCAGTTCTTC.

The chain employs TRBV25-1 and TRBJ2-3, with TRBD1 as a possible D gene (5 bases). Germline CDR1 MGHDK, CDR2 SYGVNS. This CDR3 has 16 amino acids. Trimming left V 2 bases short and J 2 bases short, with 14 bases between. CDR3 DNA: TGTGCCAGCAGTGAACGGACACTCGCTTCCACAGATACGCAGTATTTT. Its protein is CASSERTLASTDTQYF.

The genes are TRBV28 and TRBJ1-1, with D perhaps matching TRBD1 (5 bases). CDR1 and CDR2 from the germline V gene are MDHEN and SYDVKM. Trimming stripped 6 bases from V and 2 bases from J, with 10 bases between. The CDR3 spans 13 residues. CDR3: CASRPQVNTEAFF. CDR3 nucleotides: TGTGCCAGCAGACCACAGGTCAACACTGAAGCTTTCTTT.

The J gene is TRBJ2-3, the V gene TRBV5-4; D is undetermined. Germline assignment: CDR1 SGHNT and CDR2 YYREEE (reference sequence). The CDR3 sequence is 15 residues long. V shed 2 bases and J shed 4 bases, with 14 bases lying between them. CDR3 residues: CASSFDQQGADTQYF. The CDR3, as DNA: TGTGCCAGCAGCTTCGACCAGCAAGGAGCAGATACGCAGTATTTT.

The chain joins TRBV28 to TRBJ2-1; 9 bases align to TRBD2. This CDR3 comprises 12 residues. Unmatched junction bases numbered 4, after V lost 3 bases and J lost 13 bases. The germline CDR1 and CDR2 sequences are MDHEN and SYDVKM. CDR3: CASSLAGGPQFF. CDR3 sequence (DNA): TGTGCCAGCAGTTTGGCGGGAGGGCCCCAGTTCTTC.

Concerning this clone itself: The germline gene is not matched at one end of the junction; a read error may be the cause. The sample holds other DNA sequences that translate to the same CDR3. The chain has TRBV5-4 and TRBJ2-7; D ambiguous. There are 12 residues in the CDR3. Germline V gene lookup returns CDR1 SGHNT and CDR2 YYREEE (reference sequence). CDR3 in DNA: TGTGCCAGCAGCTCCTGGAATGCCGAGCAGTACTTT. It is translated as CASSSWNAEQYF.

This clone was seen just once. This CDR3 reads CASSIITGGGTGELFF. The CDR3 DNA follows: TGTGCCAGTAGTATTATTACAGGGGGCGGCACCGGGGAGCTGTTTTTT. The J gene is TRBJ2-2, the V gene TRBV19; 9 nucleotides match TRBD1. The CDR3 covers 16 residues. Germline V CDR1 and CDR2: LNHDA, SQIVND (reference sequence). With V trimmed by 3 bases and J by 4 bases, 6 bases remained unmatched.

This rearrangement joins TRBV28 to TRBJ2-1, with TRBD2 matching over 9 bases. The V gene's germline CDR1 is MDHEN and CDR2 SYDVKM. This CDR3 is 16 amino acids long. V lost 8 bases to trimming and J lost 4 bases; unmatched junction nucleotides: 12. CDR3 nucleotide sequence: TGTGCCAGCCGCGGCCCCCTAGCGGGATCGTACAATGAGCAGTTCTTC. This translates into CASRGPLAGSYNEQFF.

The chain has TRBV7-2 and TRBJ1-4; D call uncertain. The CDR3 has 14 residues. Germline-derived CDR1 and CDR2 are SGHTA and FQGNSA. V dropped 10 bases and J dropped 6 bases, with 18 bases sitting between them. This CDR3 is CATGPIQRDEKLFF. As DNA, the CDR3 is TGTGCCACCGGGCCCATCCAGCGGGATGAAAAACTGTTTTTT. The full variable domain, its missing parts supplied by reference TRBV7-2 and TRBJ1-4, is GAGVSQSPSNKVTEKGKDVELRCDPISGHTALYWYRQSLGQGLEFLIYFQGNSAPDKSGLPSDRFSAERTGGSVSTLTIQRTQQEDSAVYLCATGPIQRDEKLFFGSGTQLSVL.

This rearrangement joins TRBV5-1 to TRBJ2-4, with 7 positions matching TRBD2. After removal of 4 bases from V and 6 bases from J, the junction contained 10 bases not matched to a gene. CDR3 length equals 15 residues. CDR1 is SGHRS, CDR2 YFSETQ, per germline. The CDR3: CASSRGERSGNIQYF. As DNA, the CDR3 is TGCGCCAGCAGCCGGGGGGAGAGGAGTGGAAACATTCAGTACTTC.

This CDR3 is CASSPRTSGKRGEQYF. As DNA, the CDR3 is TGTGCCAGCTCGCCCCGGACTAGCGGGAAACGAGGCGAGCAGTACTTC. This chain links TRBV18 with TRBJ2-7; 12 nucleotides match TRBD2. The V and J ends lost 6 bases and 6 bases, in that order; junction bases with no gene match: 12. The CDR3 contains 16 residues. Germline lookup yields CDR1 KGHSH and CDR2 LQKENI.

This rearrangement joins TRBV9 to TRBJ2-3, with 7 bases matching TRBD2. Germline CDR1 and CDR2: SGDLS and YYNGEE. The CDR3 spans 18 residues. V shed 0 bases, J shed 4 bases, and the junction held 14 bases outside the gene matches. CDR3 protein: CASSVGVSGGGRADTQYF. CDR3 bases: TGTGCCAGCAGCGTAGGGGTGTCTGGCGGAGGGAGGGCAGATACGCAGTATTTT.

J is TRBJ2-5 and V is TRBV5-1; D remains unclear. The CDR3 is made up of 13 amino acids. The V gene's germline CDR1 is SGHRS and CDR2 YFSETQ. V lost 0 bases and J 10 bases, leaving 13 bases between the germline ends. The CDR3 reads CASSLDHQAHQYF. The CDR3 bases are TGCGCCAGCAGCTTGGACCACCAGGCCCACCAGTACTTC.

This rearrangement joins TRBV24-1 to TRBJ2-5; 8 bases match TRBD1. The CDR3 consists of 16 residues. J lost 5 bases, V lost 4 bases, and 11 bases had no gene match. Germline CDR1 and CDR2: KGHDR and SFDVKD. DNA for the CDR3: TGTGCCACCAGTGACTACGGGACAGGCTCTCGTGAGACCCAGTACTTC. This translates into CATSDYGTGSRETQYF.

The J gene is TRBJ2-7, the V gene TRBV6-5; D possibly corresponds to TRBD1 (7 bases). Trimming cost V 4 bases and J 3 bases, with 13 bases left between them. The germline CDR1 and CDR2 sequences are MNHEY and SVGAGI. The CDR3 is 14 residues long. In DNA, the CDR3 is TGTGCCAGCAGTTTGGCAGGGGGAGGCTACGAGCAGTACTTC. Protein: CASSLAGGGYEQYF.

The chain uses TRBV5-1 and TRBJ2-7; D remains ambiguous. Per germline, CDR1 SGHRS and CDR2 YFSETQ. The CDR3 is 14 amino acids. Between the trimmed V and J ends, which lost 1 base and 5 bases, there was a span of 13 bases. The CDR3 DNA follows: TGCGCCAGCAGCTTGACTGGACCTCGCGACGAGCAGTACTTC. Translated, it gives CASSLTGPRDEQYF.